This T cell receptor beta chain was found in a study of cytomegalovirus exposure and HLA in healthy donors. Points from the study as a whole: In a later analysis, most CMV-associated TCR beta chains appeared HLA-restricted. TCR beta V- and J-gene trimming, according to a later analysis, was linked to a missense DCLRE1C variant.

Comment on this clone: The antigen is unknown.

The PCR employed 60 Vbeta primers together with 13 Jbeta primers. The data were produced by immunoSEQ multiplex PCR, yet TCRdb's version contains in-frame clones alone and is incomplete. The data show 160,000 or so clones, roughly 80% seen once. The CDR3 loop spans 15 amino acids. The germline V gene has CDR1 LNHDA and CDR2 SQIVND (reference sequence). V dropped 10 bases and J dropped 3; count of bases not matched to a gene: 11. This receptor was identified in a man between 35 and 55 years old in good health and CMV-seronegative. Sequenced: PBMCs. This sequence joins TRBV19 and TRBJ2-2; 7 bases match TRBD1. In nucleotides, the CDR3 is TGTGCCACACAAGTGGGGGACAGACACACCGGGGAGCTGTTTTTT. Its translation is CATQVGDRHTGELFF.